A single sample gave rise to the 29 T cell receptor beta chains below, sequenced in a study of CD8 T cells in Susac syndrome. An input of about 0.5 to 1 ug of RNA was subjected to reverse transcription using random hexamers. TCRdb used MiXCR to reprocess the immunoSEQ multiplex PCR reads, holding one entry per CDR3 protein. The table has more than 100,000 distinct CDR3 sequences, around 94% seen once; the top ten hold about 0.27%. The sequencing input was CD8+ T cells from PBMCs. The origin of the receptors is a human donor with Susac syndrome.

The gene calls are TRBV4-3 and TRBJ2-5; D is undetermined. With 0 bases removed from V and 2 bases from J, the gap between germline ends came to 4 bases. CDR1 and CDR2 from the germline V gene are LGHNA and YSLEER. This CDR3 spans 13 amino acids. The CDR3 DNA sequence: TGCGCCAGCAGCCAAGATCGGCAAGAGACCCAGTACTTC. Protein sequence: CASSQDRQETQYF.

The V call is TRBV12-3 or TRBV12-4, the J call TRBJ2-2; D call uncertain. The CDR3 is 11 residues long. V was clipped by 10 bases and J by 6 bases, with 9 bases between them. The CDR3 is CATSISGELFF. The DNA for the CDR3 is TGTGCCACCTCGATCTCCGGGGAGCTGTTTTTT.

This clonotype showed up just once. This chain connects TRBV3-1 to TRBJ2-7; 7 positions match TRBD1. Germline V gene sequence: CDR1 LGHDT, CDR2 YNNKEL (reference sequence). The CDR3 is 12 amino acids. CDR3: CGEGQRFYEQYF. CDR3 nucleotide sequence: TGTGGAGAGGGACAGAGATTCTACGAGCAGTACTTC.

The V gene is TRBV5-1, the J gene TRBJ2-5, with D tentatively TRBD1 (7 bases). In germline, CDR1 is SGHRS, CDR2 YFSETQ. The germline V and J ends were trimmed by 9 bases and 3 bases, with 15 bases remaining between them. The CDR3 loop spans 13 amino acids. The CDR3 coding sequence is TGCGCCACCCTGCAGGGGGGAGAAGAGACCCAGTACTTC. Amino acids: CATLQGGEETQYF. The whole variable domain, remainder taken from reference TRBV5-1 and TRBJ2-5, is KAGVTQTPRYLIKTRGQQVTLSCSPISGHRSVSWYQQTPGQGLQFLFEYFSETQRNKGNFPGRFSGRQFSNSRSEMNVSTLELGDSALYLCATLQGGEETQYFGPGTRLLVL.

The chain employs TRBV3-1 and TRBJ2-7, with 9 positions matching TRBD1. Trimming cost V 0 bases and J 3 bases; bases outside gene matches: 6. There are 16 residues in the CDR3. Germline lookup yields CDR1 LGHDT and CDR2 YNNKEL (reference sequence). The CDR3 sequence is CASSQDSGTGIYEQYF. DNA of the CDR3: TGTGCCAGCAGCCAAGATTCCGGGACAGGGATCTACGAGCAGTACTTC.

This chain uses TRBV9 with TRBJ2-5; 11 bases map to TRBD2. The V and J ends lost 4 bases and 6 bases, in that order; junction bases with no gene match: 11. This CDR3 has 16 residues. Germline V gene data show CDR1 as SGDLS and CDR2 as YYNGEE. The CDR3 is CASSILFSGGAQTQYF. Here the CDR3 DNA reads TGTGCCAGCAGCATATTGTTTAGCGGGGGGGCACAGACCCAGTACTTC.

The V gene is TRBV19, the J gene TRBJ1-1; 8 nucleotides match TRBD1. This CDR3 region has 15 residues. J gave up 5 bases and V 3 bases, and 8 bases lay outside the gene matches. The germline gives CDR1 LNHDA, CDR2 SQIVND (reference sequence). As DNA, the CDR3 is TGTGCCAGTAGTATGCGTCCGGACAGGGAAACTGAAGCTTTCTTT. It yields the protein CASSMRPDRETEAFF. Supplemented by reference TRBV19 and TRBJ1-1, the full variable domain reads DGGITQSPKYLFRKEGQNVTLSCEQNLNHDAMYWYRQDPGQGLRLIYYSQIVNDFQKGDIAEGYSVSREKKESFPLTVTSAQKNPTAFYLCASSMRPDRETEAFFGQGTRLTVV.

The genes are TRBV29-1 and TRBJ1-2; D is uncertain. CDR1 is SQVTM and CDR2 is ANQGSEA in the germline V gene. There are 15 residues in the CDR3. V was trimmed by 5 bases and J by 4 bases, leaving 20 bases between them. The CDR3 bases are TGCAGCGTTAGGGAAAAAAGTACCTTGGGCTATGGCTACACCTTC. Its protein is CSVREKSTLGYGYTF.

J is TRBJ1-1 and V is TRBV14; D perhaps matches TRBD1 (6 bases). The V and J ends lost 4 bases and 3 bases respectively, with 12 bases between them. The germline gives CDR1 SGHDN, CDR2 FVKESK. The CDR3 has 14 amino acids. CDR3 residues: CASSPGRGDTEAFF. The CDR3 DNA reads as TGTGCCAGCAGCCCCGGGAGGGGGGACACTGAAGCTTTCTTT. Combining the CDR3 with reference TRBV14 and TRBJ1-1 gives the whole variable domain EAGVTQFPSHSVIEKGQTVTLRCDPISGHDNLYWYRRVMGKEIKFLLHFVKESKQDESGMPNNRFLAERTGGTYSTLKVQPAELEDSGVYFCASSPGRGDTEAFFGQGTRLTVV.

This clonotype appeared a single time. The V and J genes are TRBV3-1 and TRBJ2-1; TRBD1 or TRBD2 may be the D gene (5 bases each). V shed 3 bases and J shed 5 bases, with 11 bases lying between them. The CDR3 totals 14 residues. The germline gives CDR1 LGHDT, CDR2 YNNKEL (reference sequence). This chain's CDR3 is CASSHTQGDNEQFF. CDR3 sequence (DNA): TGTGCCAGCAGCCACACTCAGGGAGACAATGAGCAGTTCTTC.

The chain recombines TRBV27 with TRBJ2-7, with 11 bases matching TRBD2. The CDR3 spans 15 residues. CDR1 is MNHEY and CDR2 is SMNVEV in the germline V gene (reference sequence). J lost 5 bases, V lost 2 bases, and 5 bases had no gene match. This chain's CDR3 is CASSLATSGAHEQYF. Written as DNA, the CDR3 is TGTGCCAGCAGTTTAGCGACTAGCGGGGCCCACGAGCAGTACTTC.

This chain joins TRBV6-2 or TRBV6-3 and TRBJ1-5; D is uncertain. V gave up 9 bases and J gave up 0 bases, with 9 bases separating them. The CDR3 has 13 residues. The germline gives CDR1 MNHEY, CDR2 SVGEGT. CDR3 bases: TGTGCCAGTTCGACGAATAGCAATCAGCCCCAGCATTTT. Translation: CASSTNSNQPQHF.

This chain connects TRBV25-1 to TRBJ2-1; 11 nucleotides match TRBD1. The CDR3 loop spans 16 amino acids. CDR1 is MGHDK and CDR2 is SYGVNS in the germline V gene. V trimming: 1 base; J trimming: 2 bases; junction bases outside the gene matches: 1. As DNA, the CDR3 is TGTGCCAGCAGTGAATTGGGACAGGGGGCCTACAATGAGCAGTTCTTC. This sequence encodes CASSELGQGAYNEQFF.

The chain joins TRBV10-3 to TRBJ2-5; D gene uncertain. Germline loops: CDR1 ENHRY, CDR2 SYGVKD. The V end lost 2 bases, the J end lost 2 bases, and 6 bases lay between the germline ends. The CDR3 covers 13 residues. CDR3 residues: CAISESRQETQYF. The CDR3 nucleotides read TGTGCCATCAGTGAGAGTCGTCAAGAGACCCAGTACTTC.

The chain employs TRBV20-1 and TRBJ2-7; D is perhaps TRBD2 (6 bases). Germline CDR1 DFQATT, CDR2 SNEGSKA (reference sequence). The CDR3 consists of 17 residues. V shed 4 bases and J shed 4 bases, with 26 bases lying between them. CDR3 sequence (DNA): TGCAGTGCTATCAACCTCGACATGGCTTCGGAGGGTTACGAGCAGTACTTC. Translation: CSAINLDMASEGYEQYF.

The V call is TRBV4-1, the J call TRBJ2-3; D is unresolved. V was shortened by 0 bases and J by 4 bases, with 5 bases between the two germline ends. The V gene's germline CDR1 is MGHRA and CDR2 YSYEKL. The CDR3 has 13 amino acids. The CDR3: CASSQDPADTQYF. The CDR3, as DNA: TGCGCCAGCAGCCAAGATCCGGCAGATACGCAGTATTTT.

The chain employs TRBV12-3 or TRBV12-4 and TRBJ2-5; D gene ambiguous. V was cut by 4 bases and J by 5 bases, with 5 bases left in between. The CDR3 totals 11 residues. The CDR3 coding sequence is TGTGCCAGCAGTTCCTTGGAGACCCAGTACTTC. Its protein is CASSSLETQYF.

The V and J genes are TRBV4-3 and TRBJ2-7; no firm D call. V was pared by 1 base and J by 2 bases, with 9 bases between. Germline V gene data show CDR1 as LGHNA and CDR2 as YSLEER. This CDR3 has 14 amino acids. CDR3 coding DNA: TGCGCCAGCAGCCAAGGGTGGGGTACCTACGAGCAGTACTTC. Amino acid sequence: CASSQGWGTYEQYF.

This clonotype has a single count. This chain uses TRBV5-1 with TRBJ2-5; D is possibly TRBD2 (6 bases). Germline CDR1 SGHRS, CDR2 YFSETQ. V lost 5 bases and J 5 bases, leaving 16 bases between the germline ends. This CDR3 region has 14 residues. CDR3 protein: CASREEAGEETQYF. DNA of the CDR3: TGCGCCAGCAGGGAGGAAGCGGGCGAGGAGACCCAGTACTTC.

This chain joins TRBV20-1 and TRBJ2-7; 8 bases agree with TRBD1. CDR1 is DFQATT, CDR2 SNEGSKA, per germline (reference sequence). The CDR3 is 15 amino acids. J gave up 3 bases and V 2 bases, and 9 bases lay outside the gene matches. CDR3 loop: CSARPRTGSFYEQYF. Here the CDR3 DNA reads TGCAGTGCTAGACCTCGGACAGGGTCATTCTACGAGCAGTACTTC.

The rearrangement links TRBV20-1 to TRBJ2-1, with 8 bases identical to TRBD1. The germline gives CDR1 DFQATT, CDR2 SNEGSKA (reference sequence). Trimming took 2 bases from V and 2 from J; bases not matched to a gene: 23. CDR3 length: 21 residues. CDR3 protein: CSARTSRAGTGDLRPYNEQFF. Written as DNA, the CDR3 is TGCAGTGCTAGAACATCCCGCGCCGGGACAGGCGACCTGCGCCCCTACAATGAGCAGTTCTTC.

The chain combines TRBV20-1 with TRBJ1-2; D possibly corresponds to TRBD1 (5 bases). V dropped 3 bases and J dropped 5 bases, with 16 bases sitting between them. The CDR3 covers 14 residues. Germline loops: CDR1 DFQATT, CDR2 SNEGSKA (reference sequence). The DNA for the CDR3 is TGCAGTGCTAGGGAGCGTGGGGGGTGGTATGGCTACACCTTC. It yields the protein CSARERGGWYGYTF.

The chain is built from TRBV9 and TRBJ2-5; TRBD1 or TRBD2 may be the D gene (6 bases each). The V gene lost 0 bases and the J gene lost 0 bases, with 18 bases spanning the gap. The V gene's germline CDR1 is SGDLS and CDR2 YYNGEE. CDR3 size: 18 residues. CDR3 nucleotides: TGTGCCAGCAGCGTAGGTCTTGGGGGGCGCGTACACCAAGAGACCCAGTACTTC. As protein: CASSVGLGGRVHQETQYF. The whole variable domain, filled in from reference TRBV9 and TRBJ2-5, reads DSGVTQTPKHLITATGQRVTLRCSPRSGDLSVYWYQQSLDQGLQFLIQYYNGEERAKGNILERFSAQQFPDLHSELNLSSLELGDSALYFCASSVGLGGRVHQETQYFGPGTRLLVL.

The rearrangement joins TRBV5-1 to TRBJ2-2, with D hard to call. V was trimmed by 3 bases and J by 2 bases, leaving 11 bases between them. Germline V gives CDR1 SGHRS, CDR2 YFSETQ. The CDR3 contains 15 residues. CDR3 in amino acids: CASSSLQANTGELFF. CDR3 coding DNA: TGCGCCAGCAGCTCGCTCCAGGCTAACACCGGGGAGCTGTTTTTT.

This clonotype showed up just once. The rearrangement links TRBV5-6 to TRBJ1-4, with D hard to call. V was clipped by 7 bases and J by 3 bases, with 19 bases between them. Germline V gene sequence: CDR1 SGHDT, CDR2 YYEEEE. The CDR3 extends over 16 amino acids. The CDR3 is CASHPSGGPANEKLFF. DNA for the CDR3: TGTGCCAGCCACCCCTCGGGAGGTCCAGCTAATGAAAAACTGTTTTTT. Drawing the rest from reference TRBV5-6 and TRBJ1-4, the complete variable domain is DAGVTQSPTHLIKTRGQQVTLRCSPKSGHDTVSWYQQALGQGPQFIFQYYEEEERQRGNFPDRFSGHQFPNYSSELNVNALLLGDSALYLCASHPSGGPANEKLFFGSGTQLSVL.

The rearrangement joins TRBV9 to TRBJ2-3, with D maybe TRBD2 (5 bases). The CDR3 has 14 residues. The germline CDR1 and CDR2 sequences are SGDLS and YYNGEE. Trimming cost V 0 bases and J 2 bases, with 7 bases left between them. The CDR3 loop reads CASSVEGVTDTQYF. The CDR3 DNA reads TGTGCCAGCAGCGTAGAGGGAGTCACAGATACGCAGTATTTT.

This chain joins TRBV27 and TRBJ1-5; D call uncertain. Trimming left V 4 bases short and J 6 bases short, with 13 bases between. The germline CDR1 and CDR2 sequences are MNHEY and SMNVEV (reference sequence). The CDR3 runs to 14 residues. CDR3: CASSSNPTGQPQHF. The DNA for the CDR3 is TGTGCCAGCAGTTCTAATCCAACGGGTCAGCCCCAGCATTTT.

The chain couples TRBV9 to TRBJ2-7; TRBD1 aligns across 9 bases. Germline CDR1 reads SGDLS; CDR2 reads YYNGEE. The CDR3 consists of 15 residues. J lost 3 bases, V lost 3 bases, and 7 bases had no gene match. The chain's CDR3 is CASSGRTGDNYEQYF. Written as DNA, the CDR3 is TGTGCCAGCAGCGGACGGACAGGGGACAACTACGAGCAGTACTTC.

The chain joins TRBV29-1 to TRBJ2-7; 7 bases fit TRBD1. The V and J ends lost 0 bases and 3 bases, in that order; junction bases with no gene match: 2. The CDR3 is 13 residues long. CDR1 and CDR2 from the germline V gene are SQVTM and ANQGSEA. Here the CDR3 reads CSVEEGDSYEQYF. As DNA, the CDR3 is TGCAGCGTTGAAGAAGGGGACAGCTACGAGCAGTACTTC.